Below, 10 T cell receptor beta chains from the same sample are listed, as sequenced in a study of Graves' ophthalmopathy and Graves' hyperthyroidism. RNA served as the template for amplifying TCR beta CDR3 regions. Amplification began with first-round RT-PCR using HTBI primers, then second-round multiplex PCR was performed. TCRdb ran MiXCR on the multiplex PCR reads and lists one entry per CDR3 protein. Here the sample spans almost 750,000 distinct CDR3 sequences, 40% being singletons. The sample taken for sequencing was peripheral blood. The source is an adult man with Graves' ophthalmopathy.

Written as DNA, the CDR3 is TGTGCCAGCCGGACAGGGGGCGCGTCGCAGTACTTC. Translating gives CASRTGGASQYF. This chain joins TRBV7-9 and TRBJ2-7; the match to TRBD1 covers 11 bases. This CDR3 spans 12 amino acids. Germline loops: CDR1 SEHNR, CDR2 FQNEAQ (reference sequence). The ends lost 8 bases at V and 9 bases at J; junction bases unmatched: 6.

The chain combines TRBV25-1 with TRBJ1-2, with 8 nucleotides matching TRBD1. Losses at the gene ends were 3 bases for V and 4 bases for J; bases not matched to a gene: 10. The length of the CDR3 is 16 residues. The germline V gene encodes CDR1 MGHDK and CDR2 SYGVNS. The CDR3 sequence: CASSDSAGQGSYGYTF. The CDR3 nucleotides read TGTGCCAGCAGTGATAGTGCCGGACAGGGCTCCTATGGCTACACCTTC.

V is TRBV29-1 and J is TRBJ1-1; no clear D. Trimming took 6 bases from V and 1 from J, leaving 9 bases between them. Germline V gene data show CDR1 as SQVTM and CDR2 as ANQGSEA. The length of the CDR3 is 12 residues. The CDR3 nucleotides are TGCAGCGTCGAAACGGGGAACACTGAAGCTTTCTTT. Amino acids: CSVETGNTEAFF.

This clonotype has at least ten counts. The chain couples TRBV15 to TRBJ1-5; D call uncertain. V lost 3 bases and J lost 3, with 12 bases in between. This CDR3 comprises 15 residues. Germline CDR1 is LNHNV and CDR2 is YYDKDF (reference sequence). In DNA form, the CDR3 reads TGTGCCACCAGCAGCGGACCGGAACTCAATCAGCCCCAGCATTTT. As protein: CATSSGPELNQPQHF.

This clonotype was seen many times. This chain uses TRBV2 with TRBJ2-5, with D unresolved. The V and J ends lost 8 bases and 5 bases respectively, with 9 bases between them. The CDR3 consists of 11 residues. Germline V gives CDR1 SNHLY, CDR2 FYNNEI. CDR3 sequence (DNA): TGTGCCAGCGCGATATCGGAGACCCAGTACTTC. Protein: CASAISETQYF.

This clonotype was counted many times. The CDR3 is CASSVDGAYEQYF. Written as DNA, the CDR3 is TGTGCCAGCAGCGTTGACGGGGCCTACGAGCAGTACTTC. The rearrangement uses TRBV9 and TRBJ2-7, with D perhaps matching TRBD2 (5 bases). The CDR3 has 13 residues. V was trimmed by 2 bases and J by 2 bases, leaving 8 bases between them. CDR1 SGDLS and CDR2 YYNGEE come from the germline V gene.

Ten or more counts support this clonotype. The chain combines TRBV5-6 with TRBJ1-2; no clear D. With 1 base removed from V and 8 bases from J, the gap between germline ends came to 9 bases. The germline V gene has CDR1 SGHDT and CDR2 YYEEEE. CDR3 size: 12 residues. Here the CDR3 reads CASSLIKRGYTF. The CDR3 DNA sequence: TGTGCCAGCAGCTTGATTAAACGGGGCTACACCTTC.

The rearrangement links TRBV25-1 to TRBJ2-2; TRBD1 or TRBD2 may be the D gene (5 bases each). The CDR3 totals 17 residues. The germline V gene encodes CDR1 MGHDK and CDR2 SYGVNS. Between the trimmed V and J ends, which lost 5 bases and 0 bases, there was a span of 16 bases. The CDR3 spells CASSYGRVGANTGELFF. The CDR3 DNA is TGTGCCAGCAGTTACGGCAGGGTGGGGGCGAACACCGGGGAGCTGTTTTTT.

This chain links TRBV27 with TRBJ2-7; no clear D. The ends were cut back, 5 bases at V and 3 bases at J, with 11 bases in the middle. In germline, CDR1 is MNHEY, CDR2 SMNVEV (reference sequence). This CDR3 comprises 13 residues. CDR3 DNA sequence: TGTGCCAGCAGTCCCGCGGTCGGCTACGAGCAGTACTTC. This translates into CASSPAVGYEQYF.

This clonotype was counted only a few times. This chain uses TRBV24-1 with TRBJ1-5; D unresolved. Germline V CDR1 and CDR2: KGHDR, SFDVKD. The CDR3 is 14 residues long. V was pared by 7 bases and J by 4 bases, with 13 bases between. The DNA of the CDR3 is TGTGCCACCAGAGACCCTCGACTGAATCAGCCCCAGCATTTT. It is translated as CATRDPRLNQPQHF.